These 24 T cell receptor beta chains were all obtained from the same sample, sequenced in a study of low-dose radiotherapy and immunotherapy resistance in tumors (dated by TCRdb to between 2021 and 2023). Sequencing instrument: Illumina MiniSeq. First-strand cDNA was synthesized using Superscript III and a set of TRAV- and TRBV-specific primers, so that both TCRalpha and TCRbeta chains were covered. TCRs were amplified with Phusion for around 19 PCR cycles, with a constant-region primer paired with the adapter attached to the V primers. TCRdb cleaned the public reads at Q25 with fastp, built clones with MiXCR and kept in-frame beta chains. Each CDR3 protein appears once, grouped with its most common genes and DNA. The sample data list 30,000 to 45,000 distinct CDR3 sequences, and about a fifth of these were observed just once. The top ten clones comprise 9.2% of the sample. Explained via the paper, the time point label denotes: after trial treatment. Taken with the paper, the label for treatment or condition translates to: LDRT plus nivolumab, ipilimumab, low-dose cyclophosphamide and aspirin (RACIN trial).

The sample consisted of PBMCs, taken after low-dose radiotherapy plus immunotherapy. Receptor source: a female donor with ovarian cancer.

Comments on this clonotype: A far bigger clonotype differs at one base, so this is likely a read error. Here the CDR3 reads CASSDPWTSGEKQYF. The CDR3 DNA is TGTGCCAGCAGTGATCCCTGGACTAGCGGGGAGAAGCAGTACTTC. The chain has TRBV2 and TRBJ2-7; 12 bases align to TRBD2. The CDR3 has 15 amino acids. V lost 3 bases to trimming and J lost 8 bases; unmatched junction nucleotides: 8. Germline CDR1 is SNHLY and CDR2 is FYNNEI.

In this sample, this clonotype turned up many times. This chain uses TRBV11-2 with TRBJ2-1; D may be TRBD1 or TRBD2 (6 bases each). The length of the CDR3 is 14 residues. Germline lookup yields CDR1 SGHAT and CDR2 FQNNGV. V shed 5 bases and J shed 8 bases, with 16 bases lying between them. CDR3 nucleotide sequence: TGTGCCAGCAGCCGAGGGGGGCGGTCAGATGAGCAGTTCTTC. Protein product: CASSRGGRSDEQFF.

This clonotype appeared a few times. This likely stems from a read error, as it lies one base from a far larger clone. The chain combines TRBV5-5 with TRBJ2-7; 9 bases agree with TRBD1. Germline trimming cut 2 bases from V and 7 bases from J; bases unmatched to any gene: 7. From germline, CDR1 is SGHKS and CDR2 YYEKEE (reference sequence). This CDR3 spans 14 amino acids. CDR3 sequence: CASSFGTGSNEQYF. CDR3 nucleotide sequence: TGTGCCAGCAGCTTCGGGACAGGGTCCAATGAGCAGTACTTC.

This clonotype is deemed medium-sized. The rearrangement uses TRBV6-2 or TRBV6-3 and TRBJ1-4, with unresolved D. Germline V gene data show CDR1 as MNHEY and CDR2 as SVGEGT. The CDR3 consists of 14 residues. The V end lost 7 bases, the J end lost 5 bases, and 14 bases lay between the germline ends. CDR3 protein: CASTLGSSNEKLFF. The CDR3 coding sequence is TGTGCCAGCACCCTCGGCAGCTCGAATGAAAAACTGTTTTTT.

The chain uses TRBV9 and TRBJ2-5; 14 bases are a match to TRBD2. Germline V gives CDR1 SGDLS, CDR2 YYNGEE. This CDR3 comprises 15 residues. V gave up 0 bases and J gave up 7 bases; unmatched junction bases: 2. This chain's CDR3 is CASSVAGTSGGTQYF. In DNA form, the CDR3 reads TGTGCCAGCAGCGTAGCTGGGACTAGCGGGGGGACCCAGTACTTC.

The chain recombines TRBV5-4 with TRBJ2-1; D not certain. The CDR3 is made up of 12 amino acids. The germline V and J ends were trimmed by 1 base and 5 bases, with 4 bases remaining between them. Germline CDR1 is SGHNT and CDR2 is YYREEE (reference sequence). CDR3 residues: CASSLTDNEQFF. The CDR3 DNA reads TGTGCCAGCAGCTTGACCGACAATGAGCAGTTCTTC.

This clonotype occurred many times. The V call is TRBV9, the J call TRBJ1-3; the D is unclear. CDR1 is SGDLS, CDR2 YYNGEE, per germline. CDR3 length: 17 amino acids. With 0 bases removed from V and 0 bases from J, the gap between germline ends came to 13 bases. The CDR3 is CASSVALVPSSGNTIYF. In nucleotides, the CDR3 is TGTGCCAGCAGCGTAGCCCTGGTTCCGAGCTCTGGAAACACCATATATTTT.

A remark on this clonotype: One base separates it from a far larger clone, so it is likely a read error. The CDR3 coding sequence is TGTGCCAGCTCAGGCTCGGACAGGGGGTTAAATGAGCAGTACTTC. Translated: CASSGSDRGLNEQYF. This rearrangement joins TRBV18 to TRBJ2-7; 10 nucleotides line up with TRBD1. The V segment lost 5 bases and the J segment 7 bases; nucleotides outside the gene matches: 11. Germline V gene data show CDR1 as KGHSH and CDR2 as LQKENI. The length of the CDR3 is 15 residues.

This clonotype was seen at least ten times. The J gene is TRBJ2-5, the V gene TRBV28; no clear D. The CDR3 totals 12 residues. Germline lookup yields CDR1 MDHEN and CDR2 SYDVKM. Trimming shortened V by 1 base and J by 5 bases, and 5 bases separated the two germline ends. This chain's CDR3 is CASSLYAETQYF. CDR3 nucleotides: TGTGCCAGCAGTTTATACGCGGAGACCCAGTACTTC.

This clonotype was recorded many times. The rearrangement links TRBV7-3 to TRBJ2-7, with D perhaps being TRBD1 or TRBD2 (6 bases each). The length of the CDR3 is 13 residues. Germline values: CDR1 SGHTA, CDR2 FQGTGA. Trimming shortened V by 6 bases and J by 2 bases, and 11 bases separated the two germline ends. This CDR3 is CASRGGGPYEQYF. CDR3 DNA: TGTGCCAGCAGAGGGGGAGGTCCCTACGAGCAGTACTTC. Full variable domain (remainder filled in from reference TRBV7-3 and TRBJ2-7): GAGVSQTPSNKVTEKGKYVELRCDPISGHTALYWYRQSLGQGPEFLIYFQGTGAADDSGLPNDRFFAVRPEGSVSTLKIQRTERGDSAVYLCASRGGGPYEQYFGPGTRLTVT.

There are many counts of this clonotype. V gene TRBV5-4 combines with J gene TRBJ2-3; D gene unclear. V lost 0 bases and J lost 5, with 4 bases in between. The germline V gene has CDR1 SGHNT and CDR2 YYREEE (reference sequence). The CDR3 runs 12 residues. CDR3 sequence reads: CASSLEGDTQYF. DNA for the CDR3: TGTGCCAGCAGCTTGGAAGGAGATACGCAGTATTTT.

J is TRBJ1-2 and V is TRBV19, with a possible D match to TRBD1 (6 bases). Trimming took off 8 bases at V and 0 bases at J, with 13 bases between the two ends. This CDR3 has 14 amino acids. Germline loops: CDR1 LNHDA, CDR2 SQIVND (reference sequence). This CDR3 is CASGTTGPNYGYTF. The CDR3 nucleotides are TGTGCCAGTGGCACTACAGGGCCTAACTATGGCTACACCTTC.

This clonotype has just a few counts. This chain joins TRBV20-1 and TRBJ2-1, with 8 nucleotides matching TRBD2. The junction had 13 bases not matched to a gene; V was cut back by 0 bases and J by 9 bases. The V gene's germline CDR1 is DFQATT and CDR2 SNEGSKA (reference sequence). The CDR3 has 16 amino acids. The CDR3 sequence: CSARDSGGGHRGEQFF. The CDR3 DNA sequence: TGCAGTGCTAGAGATTCAGGCGGGGGGCACCGGGGTGAGCAGTTCTTC.

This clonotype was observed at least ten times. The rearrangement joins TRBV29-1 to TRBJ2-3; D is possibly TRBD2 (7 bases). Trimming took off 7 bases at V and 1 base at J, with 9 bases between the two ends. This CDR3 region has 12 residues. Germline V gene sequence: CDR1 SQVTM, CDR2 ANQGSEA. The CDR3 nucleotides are TGCAGCGGGGAGGGGGGCACAGATACGCAGTATTTT. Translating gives CSGEGGTDTQYF.

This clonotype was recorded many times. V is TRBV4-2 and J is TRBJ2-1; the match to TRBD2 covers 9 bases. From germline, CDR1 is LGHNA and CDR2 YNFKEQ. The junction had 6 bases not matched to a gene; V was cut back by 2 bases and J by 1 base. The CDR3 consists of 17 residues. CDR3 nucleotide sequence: TGTGCCAGCAGCCAACAGGAGCGGGGGGCATCCTACAATGAGCAGTTCTTC. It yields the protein CASSQQERGASYNEQFF.

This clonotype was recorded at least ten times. CDR3 nucleotides: TGCGCCAGCAGCTTGGAGCGGGGAACAGAGACCCAGTACTTC. This encodes CASSLERGTETQYF. The chain combines TRBV5-1 with TRBJ2-5; TRBD2 agrees at 7 bases. Germline V gene lookup returns CDR1 SGHRS and CDR2 YFSETQ. V lost 0 bases, J lost 4 bases, and 3 bases stayed unmatched. The CDR3 length is 14 residues.

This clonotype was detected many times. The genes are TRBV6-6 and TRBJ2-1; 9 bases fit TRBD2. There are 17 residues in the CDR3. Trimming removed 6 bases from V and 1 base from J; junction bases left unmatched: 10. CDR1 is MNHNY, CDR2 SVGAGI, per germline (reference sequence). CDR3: CASSEGSSGASYNEQFF. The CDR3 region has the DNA TGTGCCAGCAGCGAAGGGTCTAGCGGGGCATCCTACAATGAGCAGTTCTTC.

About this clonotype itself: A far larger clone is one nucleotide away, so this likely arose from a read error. The CDR3 loop is CASSLRPTTGYNEQYF. For the CDR3, the DNA is TGCGCCAGCAGCTTGCGCCCGACGACTGGATACAATGAGCAGTACTTC. The V and J genes are TRBV5-1 and TRBJ2-7; D remains unclear. CDR3 size: 16 residues. V was cut by 1 base and J by 7 bases, with 21 bases left in between. Germline V gives CDR1 SGHRS, CDR2 YFSETQ.

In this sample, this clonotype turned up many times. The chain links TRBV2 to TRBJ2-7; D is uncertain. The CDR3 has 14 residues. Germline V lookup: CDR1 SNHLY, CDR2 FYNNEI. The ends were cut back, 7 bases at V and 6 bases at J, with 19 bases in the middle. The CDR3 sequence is CASTMGLQSSEQYF. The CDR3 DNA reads TGTGCCAGCACCATGGGTCTTCAGAGTTCCGAGCAGTACTTC.

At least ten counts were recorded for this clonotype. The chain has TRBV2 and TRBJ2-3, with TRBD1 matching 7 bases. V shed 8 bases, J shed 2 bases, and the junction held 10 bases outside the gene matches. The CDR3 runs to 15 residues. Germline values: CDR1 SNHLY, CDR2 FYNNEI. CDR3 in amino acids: CASGGQRRNTDTQYF. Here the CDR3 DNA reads TGTGCCAGCGGGGGACAGCGCCGAAACACAGATACGCAGTATTTT. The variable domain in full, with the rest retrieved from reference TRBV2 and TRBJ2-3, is EPEVTQTPSHQVTQMGQEVILRCVPISNHLYFYWYRQILGQKVEFLVSFYNNEISEKSEIFDDQFSVERPDGSNFTLKIRSTKLEDSAMYFCASGGQRRNTDTQYFGPGTRLTVL.

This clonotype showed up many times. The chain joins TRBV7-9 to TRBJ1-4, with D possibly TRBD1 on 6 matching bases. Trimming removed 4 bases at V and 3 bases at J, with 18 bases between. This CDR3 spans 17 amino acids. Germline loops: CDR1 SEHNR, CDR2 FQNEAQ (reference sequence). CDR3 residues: CASSYSGRTVSNEKLFF. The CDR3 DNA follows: TGTGCCAGCAGCTATTCCGGGCGGACAGTTTCTAATGAAAAACTGTTTTTT.

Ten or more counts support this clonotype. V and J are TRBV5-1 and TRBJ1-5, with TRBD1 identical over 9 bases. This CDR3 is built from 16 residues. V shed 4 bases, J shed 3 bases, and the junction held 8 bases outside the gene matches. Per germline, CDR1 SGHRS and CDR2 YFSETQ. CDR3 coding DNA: TGCGCCAGCAGCCCACAGGGGGCAGATCCCAATCAGCCCCAGCATTTT. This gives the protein CASSPQGADPNQPQHF.

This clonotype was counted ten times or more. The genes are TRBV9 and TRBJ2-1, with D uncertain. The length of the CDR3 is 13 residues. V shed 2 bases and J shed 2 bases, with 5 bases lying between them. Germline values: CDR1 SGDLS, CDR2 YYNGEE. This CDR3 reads CASSVGTYNEQFF. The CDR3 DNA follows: TGTGCCAGCAGCGTTGGGACCTACAATGAGCAGTTCTTC.

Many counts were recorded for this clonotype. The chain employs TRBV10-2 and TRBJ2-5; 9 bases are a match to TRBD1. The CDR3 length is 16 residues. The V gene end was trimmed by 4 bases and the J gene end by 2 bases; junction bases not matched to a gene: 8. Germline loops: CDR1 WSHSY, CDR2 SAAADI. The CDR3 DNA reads TGCGCCAGCAGTGGGCCCGGGACAGGGCTACAAGAGACCCAGTACTTC. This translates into CASSGPGTGLQETQYF.